This TCR beta chain came from a study of T cell responses to AZD1222 COVID-19 vaccine. Deletions cut 5 bases from V and 6 bases from J, with 9 bases between. Germline CDR1 MRHNA, CDR2 SNTAGT. This CDR3 comprises 12 residues. The table came from immunoSEQ multiplex PCR; TCRdb's copy has only in-frame clones and leaves some out. The sample lists 90,000 to 120,000 clones, 75% to 95% seen once, with about 6.6% in the top ten. The sample here was peripheral blood, taken 28 days after the second AZD1222 dose. The clonotype originates from an adult who received the AZD1222 COVID-19 vaccine. This sequence joins TRBV6-4 and TRBJ2-3, with D possibly being TRBD1 (7 bases). CDR3 in DNA: TGTGCCAGCAGTTCAGGGGGGGATACGCAGTATTTT. Translating it yields CASSSGGDTQYF.